A single sample is the source of the 5 T cell receptor beta chains below, sequenced in a study of OX40 agonist ivuxolimab in advanced cancers. Sequencing used immunoSEQ multiplex PCR; TCRdb keeps in-frame clones, though not all of them. Counted here are 65,000 to 100,000 clones, about 91% occurring once; the ten biggest clones make up roughly 0.71%. The sample was CD4+ or CD8+ T cells sorted from blood, taken in a trial of the OX40 agonist ivuxolimab. The origin of the receptors is an adult with an advanced solid tumor such as melanoma, head and neck, liver or kidney cancer.

The chain recombines TRBV7-2 with TRBJ2-1; 8 nucleotides align to TRBD2. The CDR3 extends over 18 amino acids. CDR1 and CDR2 from the germline V gene are SGHTA and FQGNSA. After removal of 1 base from V and 1 base from J, the junction contained 9 bases not matched to a gene. CDR3 loop: CASSLGRALAGSYNEQFF. The CDR3 DNA is TGTGCCAGCAGCTTAGGGAGGGCCCTAGCGGGTTCCTACAATGAGCAGTTCTTC.

The V gene is TRBV6-5, the J gene TRBJ2-7; 7 positions match TRBD1. Germline V gene lookup returns CDR1 MNHEY and CDR2 SVGAGI. J was trimmed by 5 bases and V by 7 bases; bases with no gene match: 8. The CDR3 has 13 residues. CDR3 residues: CASKETGLHEQYF. The CDR3 DNA reads TGTGCCAGCAAGGAGACAGGGCTACACGAGCAGTACTTC.

The chain uses TRBV7-2 and TRBJ2-1; D call uncertain. V shed 1 base and J shed 2 bases, with 9 bases lying between them. Per germline, CDR1 SGHTA and CDR2 FQGNSA. The CDR3 extends over 15 amino acids. CDR3 sequence (DNA): TGTGCCAGCAGCTTAGTGTACGGACCCTACAATGAGCAGTTCTTC. Protein: CASSLVYGPYNEQFF.

The chain carries TRBV6-4 and TRBJ2-7; D is unclear. This CDR3 contains 13 residues. Germline V lookup: CDR1 MRHNA, CDR2 SNTAGT. The V end was cut by 2 bases, the J end by 4 bases, with 9 bases between. The chain's CDR3 is CASSDQPGYEQYF. In nucleotides, the CDR3 is TGTGCCAGCAGTGACCAACCTGGATACGAGCAGTACTTC.

V gene TRBV10-2 combines with J gene TRBJ2-2; possibly TRBD1 for D (6 bases). The CDR3 loop spans 14 amino acids. Germline values: CDR1 WSHSY, CDR2 SAAADI. Trimming pared 6 bases from V and 0 bases from J, leaving 8 bases between. The DNA of the CDR3 is TGCGCCAGCAGAGGGGGAGCGAACACCGGGGAGCTGTTTTTT. Translated, it gives CASRGGANTGELFF.